One TCR beta chain is described in this entry. Its antigen is still unknown. Exclusion applied to patients with autoimmune disease history or systemic immunosuppression. Only in-frame clones appear in the TCRdb table, and some are missing; sequencing was by immunoSEQ multiplex PCR. The sample carries around 80,000 clones, 91% recorded once. The sample comes from a study of OX40 agonist ivuxolimab in advanced cancers. Overall study context: Partial responses occurred in three patients (one hepatocellular carcinoma, two cutaneous melanoma).

Study-level findings and limits: CD8+ T cells averaged more expanded clones than CD4+.

This CDR3 contains 15 residues. V lost 1 base and J 0 bases, leaving 8 bases between the germline ends. CDR1 is SGHDT and CDR2 is YYEEEE in the germline V gene. The TCR was taken from an adult with an advanced solid tumor such as melanoma, head and neck, liver or kidney cancer. The sample here was CD4+ or CD8+ T cells sorted from blood, taken in a trial of the OX40 agonist ivuxolimab. The genes are TRBV5-6 and TRBJ2-1; D is possibly TRBD1 (5 bases). The chain's CDR3 is CASSLWTPSYNEQFF. The CDR3 bases are TGTGCCAGCAGCTTGTGGACACCCTCCTACAATGAGCAGTTCTTC.